Listed below are T cell receptor beta chains from one sample, sequenced in a study of PD-1 blockade in classical Hodgkin lymphoma. Method: immunoSEQ multiplex PCR; TCRdb's copy keeps in-frame clones and lacks some. The sample holds fewer than 40,000 clones, roughly 94% seen once. The sample consisted of peripheral blood mononuclear cells (PBMCs). All receptors come from a human donor with classical Hodgkin lymphoma. Each CDR3 is given with its conserved first and last residue. A D gene is named only where the DNA matches it firmly. Where a row states a size, it is once, few, many or the class of an expanded clone; other rows omit it.

NA | NA | TRBJ1-3 | TRBV28 | CASSLFGGILNTIYF | TGTGCCAGCAGTTTATTCGGGGGTATACTGAACACCATATATTTT
few | NA | TRBJ1-3 | TRBV4-1 | CASSHLFGAVSGNTIYF | TGCGCCAGCAGCCACCTATTCGGGGCTGTCTCTGGAAACACCATATATTTT
NA | TRBD1 | TRBJ1-5 | TRBV30 | CAWTGQGRFISNQPQHF | TGTGCCTGGACGGGACAGGGAAGATTTATTAGCAATCAGCCCCAGCATTTT
NA | NA | TRBJ1-3 | TRBV28 | CASSDYGNTIYF | TGTGCCAGCAGTGACTATGGAAACACCATATATTTT
NA | NA | TRBJ2-2 | TRBV4-3 | CASSQVGGTGELFF | TGCGCCAGCAGCCAAGTGGGTGGCACCGGGGAGCTGTTTTTT
NA | NA | TRBJ1-1 | TRBV25-1 | CASRGGRSEAFF | TGTGCCAGCAGGGGGGGCAGGAGTGAAGCTTTCTTT
NA | TRBD2 | TRBJ2-1 | TRBV5-8 | CASSSRLAGVSGNEQFF | TGTGCCAGCAGCTCACGACTAGCGGGAGTATCGGGGAATGAGCAGTTCTTC
NA | NA | TRBJ2-1 | TRBV20-1 | CSTPPGDEQFF | TGCAGTACCCCCCCCGGGGATGAGCAGTTCTTC
NA | NA | TRBJ2-1 | TRBV28 | CASSLPGGEPYNEQFF | TGTGCCAGCAGCCTGCCAGGGGGGGAACCCTACAATGAGCAGTTCTTC
NA | NA | TRBJ2-3 | TRBV5-8 | CASSDVLHRQAGTDTQYF | TGTGCCAGCAGCGACGTCCTCCATCGACAGGCGGGAACAGATACGCAGTATTTT
NA | NA | TRBJ2-1 | TRBV5-6 | CASSLGPHLSSYNEQFF | TGTGCCAGCAGCTTGGGTCCGCACCTGAGCTCCTACAATGAGCAGTTCTTC
NA | NA | TRBJ2-3 | TRBV13 | CASSQGFADTQYF | TGTGCCAGCAGCCAGGGTTTCGCAGATACGCAGTATTTT